At least ten counts were recorded for the clone carrying this TCR beta chain. This sample stems from a study of CDR3 diversity in severe acne. TCRdb analysed the PCR reads with MiXCR anew, one entry per CDR3 protein. This repertoire shows 84,000 or so distinct CDR3 sequences, 45% to 55% found once; its top ten account for 9.5% to 13%. CDR1 ENHRY and CDR2 SYGVKD come from the germline V gene. J lost 3 bases, V lost 3 bases, and 5 bases had no gene match. The CDR3 has 16 residues. This rearrangement joins TRBV10-3 to TRBJ2-1; 10 nucleotides line up with TRBD2. Sequencing was carried out using blood. This sequence was found in a male donor in good health, serving as a control. The CDR3 protein is CAISDFSGRDYNEQFF. The DNA of the CDR3 is TGTGCCATCAGTGACTTCAGCGGGAGGGACTACAATGAGCAGTTCTTC.